The rows below give T cell receptor beta chains drawn from one sample of a study of blood T cell repertoires in COVID-19. TCRdb keeps only in-frame clones here, not all; method: immunoSEQ multiplex PCR. This table holds more than 120,000 clones, 85% found once. What was sequenced was peripheral blood. The receptors were sampled from a human donor with acute or convalescent COVID-19. The donor label of this sample is uncertain. Both conserved end residues are part of each CDR3. The D gene is left open where the match is weak. Rows may omit the clone size; those that give it use once, few, many or a size class.

V gene,J gene,clone size,D gene,CDR3 DNA,CDR3 protein
TRBV2,TRBJ2-2,.,.,TGTGCCAGCATCTTGGCCCCACCAGGCCCCACCGGGGAGCTGTTTTTT,CASILAPPGPTGELFF
TRBV27,TRBJ1-4,.,.,TGTGCCAGCAGTTTATATCAGGGGTTCTCAACTAATGAAAAACTGTTTTTT,CASSLYQGFSTNEKLFF
TRBV7-2,TRBJ2-3,.,.,TGTGCCAGCAGCTTAGCGCGGGCGGGCGATACGCAGTATTTT,CASSLARAGDTQYF
TRBV10-3,TRBJ2-1,.,TRBD1,TGTGCCATCAGTGGACAGGGGGGATACAATGAGCAGTTCTTC,CAISGQGGYNEQFF
TRBV11-2,TRBJ1-4,.,TRBD1,TGTGCCAGCAGCTTAGGTACATCGAGTCAGGGGGCTGCTAATGAAAAACTGTTTTTT,CASSLGTSSQGAANEKLFF
TRBV5-1,TRBJ1-6,.,.,TGCGCCAGCAGCTTGGCCCCGGGGTCAGATAATTCACCCCTCCACTTT,CASSLAPGSDNSPLHF
TRBV20-1,TRBJ1-2,few,TRBD1,TGCAGTGCTAGTAGACAGGGCACTAACTATGGCTACACCTTC,CSASRQGTNYGYTF
TRBV2,TRBJ1-4,.,.,TGTGCCAGCAGCCGTGTTGGAGGAAGGGAAAAACTGTTTTTT,CASSRVGGREKLFF
TRBV10-3,TRBJ2-3,.,TRBD2,TGTGCCGCGGCGGAACAGCGGGGGGGCCCCGCAGATACGCAGTATTTT,CAAAEQRGGPADTQYF
TRBV3-1/TRBV3-2,TRBJ1-6,.,TRBD1,TGTGCCAGCAGCCACAGACAGGGGACGAATTCACCCCTCCACTTT,CASSHRQGTNSPLHF
TRBV6-5,TRBJ1-3,few,.,TGTGCCAGCAGTTACTCGACGACAGCTGGAAACACCATATATTTT,CASSYSTTAGNTIYF
TRBV14,TRBJ1-1,.,.,TGTGCCAGCAGCCAAGTACTACCCTTCCGGGACTTTCACCCTGAAGCTTTCTTT,CASSQVLPFRDFHPEAFF
TRBV6-5,TRBJ1-2,.,.,TGTGCCAGCAGCCCCGGGGGGGGCCCCTTCTATGGCTACACCTTC,CASSPGGGPFYGYTF
TRBV19,TRBJ1-5,.,.,TGTGCCAGTAGTCAACAGTTCAATCAGCCCCAGCATTTT,CASSQQFNQPQHF
TRBV30,TRBJ2-3,.,TRBD2,TGTGCCTGGAGTGTTAGCGGGAGCGTAACGCAGTATTTT,CAWSVSGSVTQYF
TRBV6-5,TRBJ1-5,.,TRBD1,TGTGCCAGCAGACCGGGACAGGGCAATCAGCCCCAGCATTTT,CASRPGQGNQPQHF
TRBV18,TRBJ2-1,.,.,TGTGCCAGCTCACCACGGCAGGGTGCCGACAATGAGCAGTTCTTC,CASSPRQGADNEQFF
TRBV14,TRBJ2-1,.,TRBD2,TGTGCCAGCAGCCTGCTAGCGGGGGGTAGGAATGAGCAGTTCTTC,CASSLLAGGRNEQFF
TRBV27,TRBJ1-2,.,TRBD1,TGTGCCAGCAGCCCGGGACAGGGAAAATGGGGCTACACCTTC,CASSPGQGKWGYTF
TRBV9,TRBJ2-5,.,.,TGTGCCAGCAGCGTAGGGGCCGAGACCCAGTACTTC,CASSVGAETQYF
TRBV7-9,TRBJ2-3,.,.,TGTGCCAGCAGCTTTACTAACCCAACAGATACGCAGTATTTT,CASSFTNPTDTQYF
TRBV15,TRBJ1-3,once,TRBD1,TGTGCCACCAGCGGACGGGACAGAAGAAACACCATATATTTT,CATSGRDRRNTIYF
TRBV19,TRBJ1-5,.,.,TGTGCCAGTACCATGGGGCAGCAGAATCAGCCCCAGCATTTT,CASTMGQQNQPQHF
TRBV5-1,TRBJ2-1,.,.,TGCGCCAGCAGTTCTGGCTCTGGGGGGAACTACAATGAGCAGTTCTTC,CASSSGSGGNYNEQFF
TRBV3-1/TRBV3-2,TRBJ1-3,once,TRBD1,TGTGCCAGCAGCCAAAGGACAGGCGCCGACTCTGGAAACACCATATATTTT,CASSQRTGADSGNTIYF
TRBV19,TRBJ2-5,few,TRBD2,TGTGCCAGCAGCGCCCCCTGGGGGACTAGCGGACAAGAGACCCAGTACTTC,CASSAPWGTSGQETQYF
TRBV4-2,TRBJ1-6,once,TRBD1,TGTGCCAGCAGCCCGGAATACAGGGGCGATAGCTCACCCCTCCACTTT,CASSPEYRGDSSPLHF
TRBV7-9,TRBJ1-4,.,.,TGTGCCAGCAGCCAAGATGGACAGCTTAATGAAAAACTGTTTTTT,CASSQDGQLNEKLFF
TRBV7-9,TRBJ1-4,once,TRBD1,TGTGCCAGCAGCTTAATTCCGACAGGGCTAGATGAAAAACTGTTTTTT,CASSLIPTGLDEKLFF
TRBV19,TRBJ1-5,.,TRBD1,TGTGCCAGTACCGGACAGGGGGGAAATCAGCCCCAGCATTTT,CASTGQGGNQPQHF
TRBV4-2,TRBJ2-2,.,.,TGTGCCAGCAGCCAAGCTCGGGATGACGGGGAGCTGTTTTTT,CASSQARDDGELFF
TRBV4-3,TRBJ1-2,.,.,TGCGCCAGCAGCCAAGATAGACCCTTTGCGGCGACGTTCTATGGCTACACCTTC,CASSQDRPFAATFYGYTF
TRBV25-1,TRBJ1-2,.,TRBD1,TGTGCCACCTACCGGGACAGGGGTCTATTGAATGGCTACACCTTC,CATYRDRGLLNGYTF
TRBV24-1,TRBJ1-2,.,.,TGTGCCACCAGTGATTCACAGTCTGGCTACACCTTC,CATSDSQSGYTF
TRBV5-1,TRBJ1-2,.,.,TGCGCCAGCAGCTTCCCAGGGGATGGCTACACCTTC,CASSFPGDGYTF
TRBV30,TRBJ2-7,.,.,TGTGCCTGGAGTGTACGAAGCGCGTACGAGCAGTACTTC,CAWSVRSAYEQYF
TRBV19,TRBJ2-1,.,TRBD1,TGTGCCAGTAGTACCCTCGGGACAGCCTACAATGAGCAGTTCTTC,CASSTLGTAYNEQFF
TRBV4-3,TRBJ1-3,once,.,TGCGCCAGCAGCCAAGACATGGACATCTCTGGAAACACCATATATTTT,CASSQDMDISGNTIYF
TRBV19,TRBJ1-1,.,TRBD1,TGTGCCAGTAGCCCTAAACCCCGACAGGGGACGCACACTGAAGCTTTCTTT,CASSPKPRQGTHTEAFF
TRBV6-1,TRBJ2-7,.,TRBD1,TGTGCCAGCAGTGAAGCGCCGGGACAGCAATACGAGCAGTACTTC,CASSEAPGQQYEQYF
TRBV28,TRBJ1-6,.,TRBD1,TGTGCCAGCTGTGGGGGGACAGGGGGGGCTCCCCTCCACTTT,CASCGGTGGAPLHF
TRBV7-2,TRBJ2-7,.,.,TGTGCCAGCAGCCAGACTAGCTCCTACGAGCAGTACTTC,CASSQTSSYEQYF
TRBV5-1,TRBJ1-4,.,.,TGCGCCAGCAGCCCCGGGAAGGGTGATGAAAAACTGTTTTTT,CASSPGKGDEKLFF
TRBV7-2,TRBJ2-1,.,TRBD2,TGTGCCAGCAGCTCAGGGAGCGGGAGGGGGCAGTTCTTC,CASSSGSGRGQFF
TRBV6-1,TRBJ1-6,.,.,TGTGCCAGCAGAGGCGGGGACGGAGATAATTCACCCCTCCACTTT,CASRGGDGDNSPLHF
TRBV19,TRBJ1-1,.,.,TGTGCCAGTAGTGGCAGGGTAATGGCTGAAGCTTTCTTT,CASSGRVMAEAFF
TRBV28,TRBJ2-3,.,.,TGTGCCAGCAGTATATCACAAACGGGAGATACGCAGTATTTT,CASSISQTGDTQYF